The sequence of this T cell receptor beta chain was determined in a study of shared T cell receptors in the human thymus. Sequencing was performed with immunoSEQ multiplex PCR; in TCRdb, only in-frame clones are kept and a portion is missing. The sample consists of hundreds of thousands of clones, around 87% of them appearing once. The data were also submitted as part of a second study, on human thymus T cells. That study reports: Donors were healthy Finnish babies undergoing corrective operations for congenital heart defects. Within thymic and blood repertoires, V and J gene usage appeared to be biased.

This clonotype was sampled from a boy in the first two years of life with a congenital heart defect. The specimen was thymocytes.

In DNA, the CDR3 is TGTGCCAGCAGCCAAGATAAGGGGCCTAGCGGGGGATCCTACAATGAGCAGTTCTTC. It yields the protein CASSQDKGPSGGSYNEQFF. The chain has TRBV14 and TRBJ2-1, with 10 bases fitting TRBD2. CDR1 SGHDN and CDR2 FVKESK come from the germline V gene. Trimming at V came to 0 bases and at J to 1 base, leaving 9 bases not matched to a gene. The CDR3 is made up of 19 amino acids.